The next 15 T cell receptor beta chains were all read from a single sample in a study of cytomegalovirus exposure and HLA in healthy donors. The PCR made use of 60 Vbeta and 13 Jbeta primers. Profiling relied on immunoSEQ multiplex PCR, and the TCRdb table lists in-frame clones only, not all of them. Here the sample spans more than 140,000 clones, 77% being singletons. The sample was PBMCs. The receptors originated from a female donor in good health and CMV-seronegative.

This clone appeared once. Relative to the germline gene, one junction end is altered; a read error may explain this. The chain links TRBV7-9 to TRBJ2-7; weak D call: TRBD1 (6 bases). CDR1 is SEHNR and CDR2 is FQNEAQ in the germline V gene (reference sequence). The CDR3 extends over 13 amino acids. DNA of the CDR3: TGTTCCAGCAGCTATACAGGGAACTACGAGCAGTACTTC. Encoded protein: CSSSYTGNYEQYF.

In this sample, this clone turned up once. The rearrangement links TRBV30 to TRBJ2-1; TRBD2 might be the D (6 bases). From germline, CDR1 is GTSNPN and CDR2 SVGIG (reference sequence). The CDR3 spans 14 residues. V dropped 8 bases and J dropped 5 bases, with 19 bases sitting between them. CDR3 protein: CAGERVPGHNEQFF. In nucleotides, the CDR3 is TGTGCCGGGGAGCGGGTCCCGGGACACAATGAGCAGTTCTTC.

Here the CDR3 reads CASRGLHLEYQPQHF. For the CDR3, the DNA is TGTGCCAGTAGGGGGCTTCACCTGGAGTATCAGCCCCAGCATTTT. The chain has TRBV6-1 and TRBJ1-5; 7 bases line up with TRBD1. Germline CDR1 MNHNS, CDR2 SASEGT. V lost 9 bases and J lost 5; bases outside the gene matches: 13. The CDR3 has 15 residues.

The chain has TRBV11-2 and TRBJ2-7; 9 bases agree with TRBD1. Germline V CDR1 and CDR2: SGHAT, FQNNGV. The CDR3 is 16 residues long. V trimming: 5 bases; J trimming: 3 bases; junction bases outside the gene matches: 11. CDR3 residues: CASSPLGDRGNYEQYF. The CDR3 coding sequence is TGTGCCAGCAGCCCACTGGGAGACAGGGGGAACTACGAGCAGTACTTC.

This clone has just a few counts. The gene calls are TRBV2 and TRBJ1-6, with TRBD1 as a possible D gene (6 bases). CDR3 length equals 14 residues. V was shortened by 7 bases and J by 7 bases, with 14 bases between the two germline ends. The germline gives CDR1 SNHLY, CDR2 FYNNEI. Here the CDR3 DNA reads TGTGCCAGCACGGGGCGGACAGTAAATTCACCCCTCCACTTT. Amino acids: CASTGRTVNSPLHF.

V and J are TRBV2 and TRBJ2-2; 14 bases are shared with TRBD2. Germline CDR1 and CDR2: SNHLY and FYNNEI. V was clipped by 6 bases and J by 10 bases; unmatched bases: 1. This CDR3 is built from 13 residues. DNA for the CDR3: TGTGCCAGCAGGGGACTAGCGGGAGTGGAGCTGTTTTTT. Protein sequence: CASRGLAGVELFF.

This clone was seen more than once but under ten times. The V and J genes are TRBV5-6 and TRBJ1-2; no firm D call. The CDR3 has 14 amino acids. V was cut by 2 bases and J by 4 bases, with 12 bases left in between. CDR1 and CDR2 (germline): SGHDT, YYEEEE. Here the CDR3 reads CASSFPDQVYGYTF. Written as DNA, the CDR3 is TGTGCCAGCAGCTTCCCCGACCAGGTCTATGGCTACACCTTC. Looking up the rest from reference TRBV5-6 and TRBJ1-2 gives the full variable domain: DAGVTQSPTHLIKTRGQQVTLRCSPKSGHDTVSWYQQALGQGPQFIFQYYEEEERQRGNFPDRFSGHQFPNYSSELNVNALLLGDSALYLCASSFPDQVYGYTFGSGTRLTVV.

The chain combines TRBV6-1 with TRBJ2-7, with D hard to call. Between the trimmed V and J ends, which lost 6 bases and 0 bases, there was a span of 15 bases. This CDR3 comprises 15 residues. Per the germline V gene, CDR1 is MNHNS and CDR2 is SASEGT. The CDR3 region is CASRTQTRSSYEQYF. Written as DNA, the CDR3 is TGTGCCAGCAGAACCCAAACCCGGAGCTCCTACGAGCAGTACTTC.

This clone came up many times. The V gene is TRBV30, the J gene TRBJ2-6; 7 bases align to TRBD1. This CDR3 is built from 13 residues. After removal of 7 bases from V and 2 bases from J, the junction contained 2 bases not matched to a gene. Germline V gene sequence: CDR1 GTSNPN, CDR2 SVGIG (reference sequence). This CDR3 is CAFDRAGANVLTF. The CDR3 nucleotides are TGTGCCTTTGACAGGGCTGGGGCCAACGTCCTGACTTTC.

In DNA form, the CDR3 reads TGCGCCAGCAGCCCGCTAGCTGGGTACGAGCAGTACTTC. This translates into CASSPLAGYEQYF. V is TRBV5-1 and J is TRBJ2-7; maybe TRBD2 (5 bases). V lost 4 bases and J 4 bases, leaving 12 bases between the germline ends. CDR1 and CDR2 (germline): SGHRS, YFSETQ. The CDR3 totals 13 residues.

V usage is TRBV7-2 and J usage is TRBJ2-5; no clear D. The J call may be incorrect, as the DNA end agrees better with TRBJ2-7. The CDR3 loop spans 12 amino acids. Germline lookup yields CDR1 SGHTA and CDR2 FQGNSA. The CDR3 coding sequence is TGTGCCAGCAGCTTAGCGAAGTACGAGCAGTACTTC. This encodes CASSLAKYEQYF.

The chain links TRBV9 to TRBJ1-2; possibly TRBD1 for D (6 bases). Germline V lookup: CDR1 SGDLS, CDR2 YYNGEE. V lost 3 bases, J lost 4 bases, and 13 bases lay in between. The CDR3 is 14 residues long. CDR3 protein: CASSEGDGLYGYTF. DNA of the CDR3: TGTGCCAGCAGCGAGGGGGACGGTCTCTATGGCTACACCTTC.

The gene calls are TRBV6-1 and TRBJ1-1; D is uncertain. The CDR3 covers 12 residues. V was cut by 3 bases and J by 11 bases, with 13 bases left in between. CDR1 and CDR2 (germline): MNHNS, SASEGT. The CDR3 DNA sequence: TGTGCCAGCAGTGAGACCCGGGTGGTCGCTTTCTTT. It specifies CASSETRVVAFF.

The chain uses TRBV18 and TRBJ2-3, with 9 bases that match TRBD2. The CDR3 loop spans 18 amino acids. Per the germline V gene, CDR1 is KGHSH and CDR2 is LQKENI. After removal of 4 bases from V and 1 base from J, the junction contained 12 bases not matched to a gene. The CDR3 region is CASSLRAIAGAGTDTQYF. The CDR3 coding sequence is TGTGCCAGCTCACTAAGGGCAATAGCGGGAGCGGGCACAGATACGCAGTATTTT.

The gene calls are TRBV5-1 and TRBJ2-7, with 8 bases aligning to TRBD1. CDR3 length equals 16 residues. V trimming: 4 bases; J trimming: 4 bases; junction bases outside the gene matches: 13. Germline V gives CDR1 SGHRS, CDR2 YFSETQ. Written as DNA, the CDR3 is TGCGCCAGCAGCCATCCGACAGGGGTAATTTCTTACGAGCAGTACTTC. Its protein product is CASSHPTGVISYEQYF.